This T cell receptor beta chain was identified during a study of T-cell reconstitution after alpha-beta-depleted transplantation in children. Unique molecular identifiers were incorporated into the prepared TCRbeta library. TCRdb analysed the PCR reads with MiXCR anew, one entry per CDR3 protein. In the table there are some 600,000 distinct CDR3 sequences, around a sixth of which are singletons. This clonotype appeared many times. The CDR3 spans 16 residues. Germline V gene data show CDR1 as SGHRS and CDR2 as YFSETQ. The V end was cut by 3 bases, the J end by 0 bases, with 13 bases between. This clonotype originated in a human donor who donated a stem cell graft to a child with acute myeloid leukemia. Specimen: PBMCs from the stem cell graft donor, collected from the stem cell graft. The chain couples TRBV5-1 to TRBJ2-1; perhaps TRBD1 as D (7 bases). Here the CDR3 reads CASSSHRGGSYNEQFF. The CDR3 region has the DNA TGCGCCAGCAGCTCGCACAGGGGAGGCTCCTACAATGAGCAGTTCTTC.